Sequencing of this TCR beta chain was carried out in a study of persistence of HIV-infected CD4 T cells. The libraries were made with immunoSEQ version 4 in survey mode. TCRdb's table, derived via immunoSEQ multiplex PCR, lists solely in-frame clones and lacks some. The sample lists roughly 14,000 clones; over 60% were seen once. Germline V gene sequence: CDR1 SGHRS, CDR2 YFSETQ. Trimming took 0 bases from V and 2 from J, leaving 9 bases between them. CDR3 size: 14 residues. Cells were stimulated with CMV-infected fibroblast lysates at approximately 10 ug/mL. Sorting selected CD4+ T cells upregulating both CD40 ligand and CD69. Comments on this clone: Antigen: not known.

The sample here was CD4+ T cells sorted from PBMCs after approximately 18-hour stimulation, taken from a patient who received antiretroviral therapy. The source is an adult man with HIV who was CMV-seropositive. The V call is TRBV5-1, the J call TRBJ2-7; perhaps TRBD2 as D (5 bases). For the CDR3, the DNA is TGCGCCAGCAGCTTGGGGCTAGCTCCCTACGAGCAGTACTTC. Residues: CASSLGLAPYEQYF.